Listed below are T cell receptor beta chains from one sample, sequenced in a study of T cell repertoires in cytomegalovirus infection. TCRdb independently ran MiXCR on the reads; one entry per CDR3 protein. In the table there are approximately 100,000 distinct CDR3 sequences, about 25% of which are singletons. Input material: CD8+ T cells from PBMCs. These receptors were taken from a human donor in good health (CMV status not recorded). Some clones in this sample may be carry-over from other donors' samples. The CDR3 runs from the conserved cysteine through the conserved F or W. Each record gives: V gene, J gene, clone size, D gene, CDR3 protein, CDR3 DNA. D genes are given only for firm matches. Some rows have no size entry. The others give once, few or many, or a class for an expanded clone.

TRBV11-2	TRBJ1-2	few	TRBD1	CASSDRGGTEDYGYTF	TGTGCCAGCAGTGATAGAGGGGGGACAGAGGACTATGGCTACACCTTC
TRBV7-2	TRBJ2-5	many	TRBD2	CASSLRAGGLKETQYF	TGTGCCAGCAGCTTACGAGCGGGGGGCCTGAAAGAGACCCAGTACTTC
TRBV7-8	TRBJ1-1	-	-	CASSLARVGNTEAFF	TGTGCCAGCAGCTTAGCGCGAGTAGGGAACACTGAAGCTTTCTTT
TRBV12-3/TRBV12-4	TRBJ1-3	-	-	CALGSGKTIYF	TGTGCTTTGGGGTCTGGAAAGACCATATATTTT
TRBV10-2	TRBJ2-7	-	-	CASSEYGLGYEQYF	TGCGCCAGCAGTGAGTACGGGCTCGGGTACGAGCAGTACTTC
TRBV6-2/TRBV6-3	TRBJ2-1	many	-	CASSYPRGLTENEQFF	TGTGCCAGCAGTTACCCTCGCGGACTCACAGAGAATGAGCAGTTCTTC
TRBV6-2/TRBV6-3	TRBJ2-7	few	-	CASREGRNGAYEQYF	TGTGCCAGCAGAGAAGGACGGAACGGCGCCTACGAGCAGTACTTC
TRBV19	TRBJ2-3	-	-	CASSMGSGYQDTQYF	TGTGCCAGTAGTATGGGGAGCGGCTACCAGGATACGCAGTATTTT
TRBV28	TRBJ2-1	few	-	CASSRPSRGVNEQFF	TGTGCCAGCAGTAGGCCGAGCCGTGGAGTCAATGAGCAGTTCTTC
TRBV11-2	TRBJ2-7	-	TRBD2	CASSLDGLAGGTYEQYF	TGTGCCAGCAGCTTAGACGGACTAGCGGGAGGGACCTACGAGCAGTACTTC
TRBV28	TRBJ1-6	-	TRBD1	CASSPRQGKNSPLHF	TGTGCCAGCAGTCCCCGACAGGGGAAAAATTCACCCCTCCACTTT
TRBV7-3	TRBJ1-2	-	TRBD1	CASSFGGQVGNYGYTF	TGTGCCAGCAGCTTCGGTGGACAGGTCGGGAACTATGGCTACACCTTC
TRBV7-9	TRBJ2-5	once	-	CASTPSAPYQETQYF	TGTGCCAGCACCCCATCCGCACCTTACCAAGAGACCCAGTACTTC
TRBV11-2	TRBJ2-7	-	TRBD2	CASSLTSGRPTYEQYF	TGTGCCAGCAGCCTGACTAGCGGGAGGCCAACCTACGAGCAGTACTTC
TRBV6-2/TRBV6-3	TRBJ1-1	-	-	CASSTSGGLTEAFF	TGTGCCAGCAGCACCTCTGGGGGGCTAACTGAAGCTTTCTTT
TRBV4-3	TRBJ2-1	many	TRBD2	CASSQVGSGAGDEQFF	TGCGCCAGCAGCCAAGTCGGGTCCGGGGCGGGAGATGAGCAGTTCTTC
TRBV9	TRBJ2-3	few	TRBD2	CASSDPSGMGGDTQYF	TGTGCCAGCAGCGACCCTAGCGGGATGGGGGGAGATACGCAGTATTTT
TRBV7-9	TRBJ1-5	-	-	CASSLDSIQNSNQPQHF	TGTGCCAGCAGCTTAGATTCAATTCAAAATAGCAATCAGCCCCAGCATTTT
TRBV6-6	TRBJ2-5	few	-	CASLLVDIWGRETQYF	TGTGCCAGCCTCCTGGTGGACATATGGGGCCGGGAGACCCAGTACTTC
TRBV15	TRBJ2-5	-	TRBD2	CATSRGLAGGETQYF	TGTGCCACCAGCAGAGGGCTAGCGGGAGGAGAGACCCAGTACTTC
TRBV7-9	TRBJ2-3	many	-	CASSPGQTTSTDTQYF	TGTGCCAGCAGCCCGGGACAAACAACTAGCACAGATACGCAGTATTTT
TRBV7-8	TRBJ1-6	few	TRBD1	CASSSGTGSSPLHF	TGTGCCAGCAGCTCCGGGACAGGGAGTTCACCCCTCCACTTT